These 27 T cell receptor beta chains came from one sample sequenced in a study of T cell changes during pregnancy in multiple sclerosis. The data were produced by immunoSEQ multiplex PCR, yet TCRdb's version contains in-frame clones alone and is incomplete. The sample lists under 65,000 clones, around nine tenths occurring once. This material consisted of CD4+ T cells from peripheral blood mononuclear cells, taken in the third trimester of pregnancy. All receptors come from a female donor with multiple sclerosis, enrolled in a pregnancy study.

The chain carries TRBV19 and TRBJ1-2; D is undetermined. This CDR3 has 11 amino acids. V lost 5 bases and J 4 bases, leaving 5 bases between the germline ends. CDR1 LNHDA and CDR2 SQIVND come from the germline V gene (reference sequence). CDR3 residues: CASSHSYGYTF. DNA for the CDR3: TGTGCCAGTAGTCACAGCTATGGCTACACCTTC. Based on the CDR3 plus reference TRBV19 and TRBJ1-2, the full variable domain is DGGITQSPKYLFRKEGQNVTLSCEQNLNHDAMYWYRQDPGQGLRLIYYSQIVNDFQKGDIAEGYSVSREKKESFPLTVTSAQKNPTAFYLCASSHSYGYTFGSGTRLTVV.

The CDR3 DNA is TGCAGCGTTATACCCAGGGGGATGAGCACAGATACGCAGTATTTT. Its protein product is CSVIPRGMSTDTQYF. This chain links TRBV29-1 with TRBJ2-3, with TRBD1 matching 7 bases. The CDR3 is made up of 15 amino acids. V trimming: 5 bases; J trimming: 0 bases; junction bases outside the gene matches: 8. Per germline, CDR1 SQVTM and CDR2 ANQGSEA.

The V call is TRBV5-4, the J call TRBJ1-5; D is perhaps TRBD1 (5 bases). The CDR3 is 14 amino acids. V was shortened by 2 bases and J by 2 bases, with 8 bases between the two germline ends. Per the germline V gene, CDR1 is SGHNT and CDR2 is YYREEE (reference sequence). The CDR3 DNA follows: TGTGCCAGCAGCTTCCAGGGCCGCAATCAGCCCCAGCATTTT. It specifies CASSFQGRNQPQHF.

The rearrangement uses TRBV10-2 and TRBJ2-3; 10 bases are a match to TRBD2. The length of the CDR3 is 18 residues. Unmatched junction bases numbered 9, after V lost 2 bases and J lost 1 base. Germline CDR1 reads WSHSY; CDR2 reads SAAADI. The CDR3 is CASSEPQLAGAGTDTQYF. Written as DNA, the CDR3 is TGCGCCAGCAGTGAGCCCCAGCTAGCGGGGGCGGGCACAGATACGCAGTATTTT.

This clone was detected once. The chain is built from TRBV25-1 and TRBJ1-5, with D maybe TRBD1 (5 bases). Trimming pared 2 bases from V and 0 bases from J, leaving 11 bases between. This CDR3 spans 16 amino acids. Germline CDR1 and CDR2: MGHDK and SYGVNS. This chain's CDR3 is CASSEDSSYSNQPQHF. The CDR3, as DNA: TGTGCCAGCAGTGAAGACAGTTCATATAGCAATCAGCCCCAGCATTTT. Full variable domain (remainder filled in from reference TRBV25-1 and TRBJ1-5): EADIYQTPRYLVIGTGKKITLECSQTMGHDKMYWYQQDPGMELHLIHYSYGVNSTEKGDLSSESTVSRIRTEHFPLTLESARPSHTSQYLCASSEDSSYSNQPQHFGDGTRLSIL.

J is TRBJ1-1 and V is TRBV9; TRBD1 is a possible D gene (5 bases). Trimming cost V 0 bases and J 0 bases, with 12 bases left between them. This CDR3 has 16 residues. The V gene's germline CDR1 is SGDLS and CDR2 YYNGEE. CDR3 sequence reads: CASSVGGPSMNTEAFF. The CDR3 nucleotides are TGTGCCAGCAGCGTAGGGGGCCCGTCCATGAACACTGAAGCTTTCTTT.

This rearrangement joins TRBV4-1 to TRBJ2-5; tentative D call: TRBD2 (6 bases). There are 22 residues in the CDR3. The germline V gene encodes CDR1 MGHRA and CDR2 YSYEKL. V shed 2 bases and J shed 5 bases, with 36 bases lying between them. CDR3 coding DNA: TGCGCCAGCAGCCAATCACTGGCGGTGGGTGGAGGGGCGATTGGGGCTATGGAGACCCAGTACTTC. Its translation is CASSQSLAVGGGAIGAMETQYF.

The chain has TRBV28 and TRBJ1-5, with D possibly being TRBD1 (6 bases). CDR3 length equals 17 residues. Germline V lookup: CDR1 MDHEN, CDR2 SYDVKM. V lost 4 bases and J 0 bases, leaving 16 bases between the germline ends. This chain's CDR3 is CASSYPTGHYSNQPQHF. The CDR3 DNA reads as TGTGCCAGCAGTTACCCGACAGGACATTATAGCAATCAGCCCCAGCATTTT.

The rearrangement joins TRBV7-2 to TRBJ1-2; weak D call: TRBD1 (6 bases). With 5 bases removed from V and 1 base from J, the gap between germline ends came to 14 bases. The CDR3 contains 15 residues. Germline assignment: CDR1 SGHTA and CDR2 FQGNSA. CDR3 in DNA: TGTGCCAGCAGCATAAAGACAGGATATAACTATGGCTACACCTTC. Its translation is CASSIKTGYNYGYTF.

The chain joins TRBV4-1 to TRBJ1-2; D possibly corresponds to TRBD1 (6 bases). V lost 0 bases, J lost 5 bases, and 13 bases lay in between. Germline CDR1 is MGHRA and CDR2 is YSYEKL. The CDR3 is 15 amino acids. This CDR3 reads CASSQEGGADYGYTF. CDR3 sequence (DNA): TGCGCCAGCAGCCAAGAAGGGGGGGCGGATTATGGCTACACCTTC.

This chain uses TRBV4-2 with TRBJ2-1; TRBD2 aligns across 9 bases. Germline V gives CDR1 LGHNA, CDR2 YNFKEQ. V was pared by 0 bases and J by 2 bases, with 8 bases of the junction left unmatched. The CDR3 covers 18 residues. CDR3 coding DNA: TGTGCCAGCAGCCAAGATGTCAGTGGCGGGGGGGCCTACAATGAGCAGTTCTTC. Translation: CASSQDVSGGGAYNEQFF.

This chain joins TRBV6-6 and TRBJ2-1, with TRBD1 matching 8 bases. V was clipped by 6 bases and J by 6 bases; unmatched bases: 10. The CDR3 contains 15 residues. Germline V gives CDR1 MNHNY, CDR2 SVGAGI (reference sequence). Written as DNA, the CDR3 is TGTGCCAGCAGACGAAACTTACAGGGGGTCAATGAGCAGTTCTTC. Translating gives CASRRNLQGVNEQFF.

The rearrangement links TRBV18 to TRBJ1-2; the D gene is possibly TRBD1 (6 bases). The CDR3 consists of 13 residues. From germline, CDR1 is KGHSH and CDR2 LQKENI. Trimming took 8 bases from V and 6 from J, leaving 16 bases between them. The CDR3 loop is CASERTESNGYTF. The CDR3 nucleotides read TGTGCCAGCGAAAGGACAGAATCGAATGGCTACACCTTC.

The chain links TRBV4-1 to TRBJ2-7, with TRBD1 matching 10 bases. The CDR3 consists of 14 residues. The V segment lost 4 bases and the J segment 6 bases; nucleotides outside the gene matches: 6. Germline V gene sequence: CDR1 MGHRA, CDR2 YSYEKL. The CDR3 coding sequence is TGCGCCAGCAGCCGAGAACGGGACAGGGGCGAGCAGTACTTC. This sequence encodes CASSRERDRGEQYF.

The V and J genes are TRBV6-5 and TRBJ1-2, with TRBD1 as a possible D gene (5 bases). Trimming removed 6 bases from V and 6 bases from J, with 17 bases in between. The CDR3 consists of 14 residues. Germline lookup yields CDR1 MNHEY and CDR2 SVGAGI. CDR3: CASSPRAGLDGYTF. The CDR3 DNA is TGTGCCAGCAGCCCCCGCGCAGGGCTTGATGGCTACACCTTC.

The J gene is TRBJ1-1, the V gene TRBV29-1; D not resolved. The ends were cut back, 3 bases at V and 0 bases at J, with 8 bases in the middle. Germline assignment: CDR1 SQVTM and CDR2 ANQGSEA. The CDR3 spans 13 residues. The chain's CDR3 is CSVDQVMNTEAFF. The CDR3 DNA is TGCAGCGTTGACCAGGTGATGAACACTGAAGCTTTCTTT.

The rearrangement joins TRBV18 to TRBJ2-2; D is undetermined. Per the germline V gene, CDR1 is KGHSH and CDR2 is LQKENI. The ends were cut back, 0 bases at V and 4 bases at J, with 3 bases in the middle. The CDR3 runs to 13 residues. This CDR3 is CASSPPITGELFF. Written as DNA, the CDR3 is TGTGCCAGCTCACCACCCATCACCGGGGAGCTGTTTTTT.

V gene TRBV6-5 combines with J gene TRBJ1-6; maybe TRBD1 (5 bases). The CDR3 has 16 amino acids. V dropped 2 bases and J dropped 7 bases, with 15 bases sitting between them. The germline V gene has CDR1 MNHEY and CDR2 SVGAGI. The CDR3 spells CASSYRPTGLNSPLHF. The CDR3 DNA reads TGTGCCAGCAGTTACAGACCTACAGGATTGAATTCACCCCTCCACTTT.

The CDR3 reads CASSYRDRGDAFF. For the CDR3, the DNA is TGTGCCAGCAGTTACCGGGACAGGGGGGACGCTTTCTTT. The chain is built from TRBV6-5 and TRBJ1-1, with TRBD1 identical over 11 bases. The junction had 4 bases not matched to a gene; V was cut back by 2 bases and J by 11 bases. CDR1 is MNHEY and CDR2 is SVGAGI in the germline V gene. The CDR3 is made up of 13 amino acids.

The CDR3 spells CASRGDSSPYEQYF. The DNA for the CDR3 is TGTGCCAGCAGGGGGGACAGTTCACCTTACGAGCAGTACTTC. The gene calls are TRBV6-5 and TRBJ2-7, with TRBD1 identical over 7 bases. After removal of 6 bases from V and 4 bases from J, the junction contained 9 bases not matched to a gene. The CDR3 spans 14 residues. The germline V gene encodes CDR1 MNHEY and CDR2 SVGAGI.

Comments on this clone: Its ends do not fully match the called genes, so a read error is possible. The chain is built from TRBV7-7 and TRBJ1-3; D is unclear. The CDR3 runs to 13 residues. Germline CDR1 SSHAT, CDR2 FNYEAQ (reference sequence). This CDR3 is CASSLGSGNTIYF. In DNA form, the CDR3 reads TGTGCTAGCAGCTTAGGCAGTGGAAACACCATATATTTT.

In nucleotides, the CDR3 is TGTGCCAGCTCGCCCAGGGTTATTACCTCTGGAAACACCATATATTTT. This translates into CASSPRVITSGNTIYF. This chain joins TRBV18 and TRBJ1-3; TRBD1 might be the D (5 bases). Trimming removed 6 bases from V and 0 bases from J, with 15 bases in between. The germline gives CDR1 KGHSH, CDR2 LQKENI. The CDR3 is made up of 16 amino acids. Variable domain in full (rest from reference TRBV18 and TRBJ1-3): NAGVMQNPRHLVRRRGQEARLRCSPMKGHSHVYWYRQLPEEGLKFMVYLQKENIIDESGMPKERFSAEFPKEGPSILRIQQVVRGDSAAYFCASSPRVITSGNTIYFGEGSWLTVV.

V gene TRBV6-1 combines with J gene TRBJ1-6, with D tentatively TRBD1 (5 bases). The CDR3 is made up of 13 amino acids. From germline, CDR1 is MNHNS and CDR2 SASEGT. V lost 2 bases and J lost 10, with 9 bases in between. The CDR3 DNA is TGTGCCAGCAGTGAACAGGGTGGGTCACCCCTCCACTTT. This encodes CASSEQGGSPLHF.

The chain is built from TRBV5-4 and TRBJ2-5, with 12 bases that match TRBD2. The V gene end was trimmed by 6 bases and the J gene end by 4 bases; junction bases not matched to a gene: 7. The CDR3 extends over 15 amino acids. Germline assignment: CDR1 SGHNT and CDR2 YYREEE (reference sequence). In DNA form, the CDR3 reads TGTGCCAGCACTCCTAGCGGGGGGGGGAGAGAGACCCAGTACTTC. This sequence encodes CASTPSGGGRETQYF. The variable domain in full, with the rest retrieved from reference TRBV5-4 and TRBJ2-5, is ETGVTQSPTHLIKTRGQQVTLRCSSQSGHNTVSWYQQALGQGPQFIFQYYREEENGRGNFPPRFSGLQFPNYSSELNVNALELDDSALYLCASTPSGGGRETQYFGPGTRLLVL.

The rearrangement uses TRBV15 and TRBJ2-3; possibly TRBD1 for D (5 bases). The V end was cut by 1 base, the J end by 4 bases, with 6 bases between. Germline V gene sequence: CDR1 LNHNV, CDR2 YYDKDF (reference sequence). This CDR3 is 13 amino acids long. The CDR3 DNA reads as TGTGCCACCAGCAGAGCAGGGCCAGATACGCAGTATTTT. Amino acid sequence: CATSRAGPDTQYF.

This clone has only one observation. The chain carries TRBV27 and TRBJ2-7; D possibly corresponds to TRBD2 (5 bases). The V gene's germline CDR1 is MNHEY and CDR2 SMNVEV (reference sequence). V was cut by 6 bases and J by 0 bases, with 12 bases left in between. The CDR3 consists of 14 residues. Written as DNA, the CDR3 is TGTGCCAGCAGAAGCCGGGGAGACTCCTACGAGCAGTACTTC. This translates into CASRSRGDSYEQYF.

This CDR3 reads CSAEARGRYGYTF. CDR3 nucleotides: TGCAGCGCGGAAGCTAGGGGCCGCTATGGCTACACCTTC. The chain uses TRBV29-1 and TRBJ1-2, with D possibly being TRBD1 (5 bases). This CDR3 is built from 13 residues. Trimming removed 7 bases from V and 4 bases from J, with 16 bases in between. Germline assignment: CDR1 SQVTM and CDR2 ANQGSEA.